The rows below give T cell receptor beta chains drawn from one sample of a study of cytomegalovirus exposure and HLA in healthy donors. Generated by immunoSEQ multiplex PCR, the TCRdb table keeps only in-frame clones and is missing some. The table has tens of thousands of clones, around 80% seen once; the top ten hold roughly 3%. Sequencing was done on a sample of PBMCs. These receptor sequences come from a woman under 40 in good health and CMV-seronegative. Both conserved end residues are part of each CDR3. The D gene is left open where the match is weak. Clone size appears in some rows only: once, few, many, or a class for an expanded clone.

clone_size d_call j_call v_call cdr3_nt cdr3_aa
- TRBD1 TRBJ1-1 TRBV6-6 TGTGCCAGCAGCCCGGACAGGGGAGATGAAGCTTTCTTT CASSPDRGDEAFF
few - TRBJ2-2 TRBV10-3 TGTGCCAGCATAGCGTTCTCGAACACCGGGGAGCTGTTTTTT CASIAFSNTGELFF
- - TRBJ1-2 TRBV6-5 TGTGCCAGCAGTTCCGGGAGAGGCTACACCTTC CASSSGRGYTF
- TRBD2 TRBJ2-1 TRBV10-2 TGCGCCAGCAGTGAGGTTCGGCTAGCGGATGAGCAGTTCTTC CASSEVRLADEQFF
once TRBD1 TRBJ1-2 TRBV11-3 TGTGCCAGCAGCTTAGCGACAGGGGCAGTGGATGGCTACACCTTC CASSLATGAVDGYTF
- TRBD1 TRBJ1-2 TRBV5-6 TGTGCCAGCAGCTTCGGACAGGAAGTCTATGGCTACACCTTC CASSFGQEVYGYTF
- - TRBJ2-2 TRBV6-5 TGTGCCAGCAGTTTCAGGAACACCGGGGAGCTGTTTTTT CASSFRNTGELFF
- TRBD1 TRBJ1-2 TRBV5-1 TGCGCCAGCAGCTGGGGTGGGACAGATGGCTACACCTTC CASSWGGTDGYTF
- - TRBJ2-1 TRBV7-2 TGTGCCAGCAGCTTAGACGGGAGTGGGGATGAGCAGTTCTTC CASSLDGSGDEQFF
- TRBD1 TRBJ1-5 TRBV19 TGTGCCAGTAGTGGCGGTTGGACAGGGGATAATCAGCCCCAGCATTTT CASSGGWTGDNQPQHF
few - TRBJ1-6 TRBV9 TGTGCCAGCAGCCTCGGACTCCCCAATTCACCCCTCCACTTT CASSLGLPNSPLHF
once TRBD2 TRBJ2-1 TRBV9 TGTGCCAGCAGCCCTGGACTAGCTTCTTACAATGAGCAGTTCTTC CASSPGLASYNEQFF
- - TRBJ1-2 TRBV7-8 TGTGCCAGCAGCTTAATGACAGCCCATGGCTACACCTTC CASSLMTAHGYTF
- - TRBJ2-4 TRBV13 TGTGCCAGCAGCTTATCGGGGGTAGCCAAAAACATTCAGTACTTC CASSLSGVAKNIQYF
- - TRBJ1-2 TRBV19 TGTGCCAGTAGTTTCAGCTATGGCTACACCTTC CASSFSYGYTF
- - TRBJ1-4 TRBV28 TGTGCCAGCAGTTACTCTTTGAGGGGAGGGGAAAAACTGTTTTTT CASSYSLRGGEKLFF
- TRBD1 TRBJ1-6 TRBV30 TGTGCCTGGAGTGTACGGACAGGGGGAAATTCACCCCTCCACTTT CAWSVRTGGNSPLHF
few - TRBJ1-1 TRBV27 TGTGCCAGCAGTACCCCAACTAAAGCCCCCCCTGAAGCTTTCTTT CASSTPTKAPPEAFF
once - TRBJ1-1 TRBV5-5 TGTGCCAGCAGCTTGGAGGGGGGGATGAACACTGAAGCTTTCTTT CASSLEGGMNTEAFF
- - TRBJ1-6 TRBV9 TGTGCCAGCAGCGCCGGGAGGGCAGCCTCCTATAATTCACCCCTCCACTTT CASSAGRAASYNSPLHF
- TRBD1 TRBJ1-5 TRBV5-8 TGTGCCAGCAGCGTCAGGGGGCAGGAGCCCCAGCATTTT CASSVRGQEPQHF
- TRBD2 TRBJ2-3 TRBV9 TGTGCCAGCAGCGTAGAGCGGGAGGGCAGGACCGGCACAGATACGCAGTATTTT CASSVEREGRTGTDTQYF
- - TRBJ1-3 TRBV6-5 TGTGCCAGCAGTTACTCAGGGGTGGAAGGAAACACCATATATTTT CASSYSGVEGNTIYF
- TRBD1 TRBJ1-2 TRBV7-9 TGTGCCAGCAGCGTTGCGGACAGGGAATCGGGCGGCTACACCTTC CASSVADRESGGYTF
- - TRBJ1-1 TRBV7-9 TGTGCCAGCAGCTTATTCAGGGGAACGGACACTGAAGCTTTCTTT CASSLFRGTDTEAFF
- - TRBJ2-1 TRBV11-3 TGTGCCAGCAGCTTATTCCAGCGCTTAAGCTCCTACAATGAGCAGTTCTTC CASSLFQRLSSYNEQFF
- - TRBJ2-7 TRBV11-2 TGTGCCAGCAGCTTTACGGGGTACGAGCAGTACTTC CASSFTGYEQYF
- - TRBJ1-1 TRBV11-3 TGTGCCAGCAGCTCGCAGACAGTCATGAACACTGAAGCTTTCTTT CASSSQTVMNTEAFF
few TRBD1 TRBJ2-1 TRBV5-1 TGCGCCAGCAGCTTGGCGAGGGACAGGGACCCCTACAATGAGCAGTTCTTC CASSLARDRDPYNEQFF
- - TRBJ1-2 TRBV5-4 TGTGCCAGCAGCTTTTTGGTATCTGTCGGGTCTAACTATGGCTACACCTTC CASSFLVSVGSNYGYTF
few - TRBJ2-4 TRBV2 TGTGCCAGCAGTGAAGCCCGTTTTTTAGCCAAAAACATTCAGTACTTC CASSEARFLAKNIQYF
- - TRBJ1-5 TRBV29-1 TGCAGCGCCAGGGATGGAGGCAATCAGCCCCAGCATTTT CSARDGGNQPQHF